The rows below give T cell receptor beta chains drawn from one sample of a study of cytomegalovirus exposure and HLA in healthy donors. Repertoires were generated with immunoSEQ multiplex PCR, while TCRdb's copy carries only in-frame clones and drops some. Among some 91,000 clones, around 80% were seen once, and the ten largest hold around 0.76%. The sample was PBMCs. The receptors shown here come from a woman in her sixties or seventies in good health and CMV-seronegative. Each CDR3 is given with its conserved first and last residue. Each record gives: CDR3 DNA, CDR3 protein, D gene, J gene, V gene, clone size. The D gene is left open where the match is weak. The size of a clone is reported for some rows only, either as once, few or many, or as a class for expanded clones.

TGTGCCAGCAGTCAAGCGGGGGAAGGTAACTATGGCTACACCTTC CASSQAGEGNYGYTF NA TRBJ1-2 TRBV28 NA
TGTGCCAGCAGTTCAGGGGACTATGGCTACACCTTC CASSSGDYGYTF NA TRBJ1-2 TRBV28 NA
TGTGCCTGGAGTTCAGCTAGCCACAATGAGCAGTTCTTC CAWSSASHNEQFF NA TRBJ2-1 TRBV30 NA
TGTGCCAGCAGCTTAGCACAGGGTGAGCAGTACTTC CASSLAQGEQYF NA TRBJ2-7 TRBV7-2 once
TGCGCCAGCAGGGACAGGGGAACTGAAGCTTTCTTT CASRDRGTEAFF TRBD1 TRBJ1-1 TRBV10-2 NA
TGTGCCAGCAGCTTAGAACTAGCGGGAGGTTCCTACGAGCAGTACTTC CASSLELAGGSYEQYF TRBD2 TRBJ2-7 TRBV11-2 once
TGCGCCAGCAGCCAAAACAGGGGGACTAACTATGGCTACACCTTC CASSQNRGTNYGYTF TRBD1 TRBJ1-2 TRBV4-3 NA
TGTGCCAGCGACCTCGACGGGTACACTGAAGCTTTCTTT CASDLDGYTEAFF NA TRBJ1-1 TRBV18 NA
TGTGCCAGCAGCGTAGCGGGGGGGGCCGGGGAGCTGTTTTTT CASSVAGGAGELFF TRBD2 TRBJ2-2 TRBV9 NA
TGTGCCAGCAGCCCGAGTCGGGACTCCACCACCTACAATGAGCAGTTCTTC CASSPSRDSTTYNEQFF NA TRBJ2-1 TRBV5-6 NA
TGTGCCAGCAGCTTTGGGACAGGGGGCGCCGACGAGCAGTACTTC CASSFGTGGADEQYF TRBD1 TRBJ2-7 TRBV7-2 NA
TGTGCCAGCAGCCCCGGGACAGGGGGCTCCTTC CASSPGTGGSF TRBD1 TRBJ1-2 TRBV7-9 NA
TGTGCCAGCAGTTACTATACTAGCGGGGGGCCCGACGAGCAGTACTTC CASSYYTSGGPDEQYF TRBD2 TRBJ2-7 TRBV6-5 NA
TGTGCCAGCTCACCAGGACAGGGTGGAAACATTCAGTACTTC CASSPGQGGNIQYF TRBD1 TRBJ2-4 TRBV18 NA
TGTGCCAGCAGCTTAGATAGTAGTTTTTATGGCTACACCTTC CASSLDSSFYGYTF NA TRBJ1-2 TRBV7-2 NA
TGTGCCATCAGTGACGGGGAGGGTAGAGAGACCCAGTACTTC CAISDGEGRETQYF TRBD2 TRBJ2-5 TRBV10-3 NA
TGTGCCAGCAGCCAACAGTCAGGGGTGGAAGCTTTCTTT CASSQQSGVEAFF NA TRBJ1-1 TRBV5-4 NA
TGTGCCAGCAGCCTCGGGACAGCGGGAGACAGATCACCCCTCCACTTT CASSLGTAGDRSPLHF TRBD1 TRBJ1-6 TRBV5-6 NA
TGTGCCTGGACCGAGGGGAGGGCGCAGGGTCAGCCCCAGCATTTT CAWTEGRAQGQPQHF NA TRBJ1-5 TRBV30 few
TGTGCCAGCAGTTACTACCTCAGGGGGCTTGATTCACCCCTCCACTTT CASSYYLRGLDSPLHF TRBD1 TRBJ1-6 TRBV6-5 NA
TGTGCCAGCTCACCAATAGGAGTTCCGAAGGAAAAACTGTTTTTT CASSPIGVPKEKLFF NA TRBJ1-4 TRBV18 few
TGTGCCAGTAGTTACTCCAGAGAGGACGAGCAGTACTTC CASSYSREDEQYF NA TRBJ2-7 TRBV19 NA
TGTGCCAGCAGGGGAGGACCGTGGGTCGAGACCCAGTACTTC CASRGGPWVETQYF NA TRBJ2-5 TRBV6-1 few
TGTGCCACCAGCAGGTCGGCGGGAGGGACAGATACGCAGTATTTT CATSRSAGGTDTQYF TRBD2 TRBJ2-3 TRBV15 NA
TGTGCCAGCAGCCCTGGGGTCGCAGGGGGTTACGAGCAGTACTTC CASSPGVAGGYEQYF TRBD1 TRBJ2-7 TRBV7-2 NA
TGTGCCACCAGCCATACAGGCACTGAAGCTTTCTTT CATSHTGTEAFF NA TRBJ1-1 TRBV15 once
TGTGCCAGCAGTTTATACCCAACAGGGGGCCATGGCTACACCTTC CASSLYPTGGHGYTF TRBD1 TRBJ1-2 TRBV28 NA
TGTGCCAGCAGTTTATATACAGGGGTAGGTCAGCCCCAGCATTTT CASSLYTGVGQPQHF TRBD1 TRBJ1-5 TRBV27 NA
TGTGCCAGCTCACCAGGGACAGGGGCGGACACTGAAGCTTTCTTT CASSPGTGADTEAFF TRBD1 TRBJ1-1 TRBV18 NA
TGCGCCAGCAGCGCTACAGGGTACGAGCAGTACTTC CASSATGYEQYF NA TRBJ2-7 TRBV4-1 NA
TGTGCCAGCAGTTTACACCCAAAACTAGCAGCAGATACGCAGTATTTT CASSLHPKLAADTQYF NA TRBJ2-3 TRBV28 NA
TGTGCCAGCAGTTACTCGATACGGACTATCGAGGCTTTCTTT CASSYSIRTIEAFF NA TRBJ1-1 TRBV6-5 NA
TGTGCCATCAGAGAGACAGGGATCAATGAGCAGTTCTTC CAIRETGINEQFF TRBD1 TRBJ2-1 TRBV10-3 NA
TGCGCCAGCAGTGAGCGGAACACCGGGGAGCTGTTTTTT CASSERNTGELFF NA TRBJ2-2 TRBV10-2 NA
TGTGCCAGCAGCTCAGAAAACAGGGCTGGCGAGCAGTACTTC CASSSENRAGEQYF NA TRBJ2-7 TRBV9 NA
TGCGCCAGCAGCTTAGGGGGGGGCGAGGCGGACGGCTACACCTTC CASSLGGGEADGYTF NA TRBJ1-2 TRBV5-1 NA
TGTGCCAGTATCCCCGGGACAGTCACTAACTATGGCTACACCTTC CASIPGTVTNYGYTF TRBD1 TRBJ1-2 TRBV19 NA
TGTGCCAGCAGCCAAGCGGGGCGGGAGGGTGCATACAATGAGCAGTTCTTC CASSQAGREGAYNEQFF TRBD2 TRBJ2-1 TRBV14 NA
TGCGCCAGCAGCCAAGATAACAGGGGAGGTTACGAGCAGTACTTC CASSQDNRGGYEQYF NA TRBJ2-7 TRBV4-1 NA
TGCGCCAGCAGCATCCAGGGGCCTCCGGGCACGGCCCAGCATTTT CASSIQGPPGTAQHF NA TRBJ1-5 TRBV5-1 NA
TGTGCCACCCGCAGGGGACCTGAAGCTTTCTTT CATRRGPEAFF NA TRBJ1-1 TRBV27 few
TGTGCCAGCAGTCCCTGGGGGGATAGCAATCAGCCCCAGCATTTT CASSPWGDSNQPQHF NA TRBJ1-5 TRBV6-5 NA
TGTGCCATCAGTGACACCGGGACAGGGTTCAATGAGCAGTTCTTC CAISDTGTGFNEQFF TRBD1 TRBJ2-1 TRBV10-3 NA
TGTGCCAGCAGCTCGGGGAGATCAGCCCAGCATTTT CASSSGRSAQHF NA TRBJ1-5 TRBV5-8 few
TGTGCCATCAGTGTTCTAGGCACCTATAATTCACCCCTCCACTTT CAISVLGTYNSPLHF NA TRBJ1-6 TRBV10-3 NA
TGTGCCACAGGGCGGGAGCTGAACGAGCAGTACTTC CATGRELNEQYF TRBD2 TRBJ2-7 TRBV6-6 NA
TGTGCCAGCAGTTTTCGGGGAAACGACAATAATGAGCAGTTCTTC CASSFRGNDNNEQFF NA TRBJ2-1 TRBV28 NA
TGTGCCAGCGGCGAGGGTGGCTACACCTTC CASGEGGYTF NA TRBJ1-2 TRBV7-2 once
TGTGCCAGCCGGAGTGCGGAGACCCAGTACTTC CASRSAETQYF NA TRBJ2-5 TRBV25-1 NA
TGTGCCAGCAGACTTACAGGGATAATAGGGCACGGGGAGCTGTTTTTT CASRLTGIIGHGELFF NA TRBJ2-2 TRBV7-2 NA
TGTGCCAGCAGTGAATGGGACATCCGTCGCTCCTATAATTCACCCCTCCACTTT CASSEWDIRRSYNSPLHF NA TRBJ1-6 TRBV2 NA
TGTGCCAGCTCAATGGGACAAACCTCCTACGAGCAGTACTTC CASSMGQTSYEQYF NA TRBJ2-7 TRBV18 few
TGTGCCAGCAGGGTGGGTAGCGGGAGTACCCACGAGCAGTACTTC CASRVGSGSTHEQYF TRBD2 TRBJ2-7 TRBV28 NA
TGTGCCAGCACAGAGCAGGGGTTTGGCTACACCTTC CASTEQGFGYTF NA TRBJ1-2 TRBV2 NA
TGTGCCAGCAGTGCGGGACAGCAGGGGGGAAACACCATATATTTT CASSAGQQGGNTIYF TRBD1 TRBJ1-3 TRBV28 NA
TGTGCCAGCAGACCCTATCCCAGGGGGGTCCAGCCCCAGCATTTT CASRPYPRGVQPQHF TRBD1 TRBJ1-5 TRBV28 NA
TGTGCCAGCAGCCCCAAGACAGGCCACGGAGGGCTGTTTTTT CASSPKTGHGGLFF NA TRBJ2-2 TRBV5-6 few
TGTGCCAGCAGACTTGACCGGGGAAGCAATCAGCCCCAGCATTTT CASRLDRGSNQPQHF NA TRBJ1-5 TRBV6-6 NA
TGCGCCAGCAGCTCGGGACACAAGAACACCGGGGAGCTGTTTTTT CASSSGHKNTGELFF NA TRBJ2-2 TRBV5-1 NA